This passage covers 30 T cell receptor beta chains from one sample sequenced in a study of CD8+CD57+ T cells in acquired aplastic anemia. The sequenced patients had an expansion of CD8+CD57+ cells seen by flow cytometry. The study profiled TCR beta VDJ and CDR3 using genomic DNA as template. TCRdb reprocessed the reads with MiXCR, giving one entry per CDR3 protein. Altogether 150,000 to 200,000 distinct CDR3 sequences are present, roughly half being singletons, with the ten largest covering roughly 2.9%. Sample: sorted CD4+, CD8+, or CD8+CD57+ T cells (not recorded which) from PBMCs. The receptors come from a human donor with aplastic anemia.

The chain is built from TRBV5-6 and TRBJ2-7; TRBD1 matches at 10 bases. The CDR3 loop spans 14 amino acids. Germline CDR1 and CDR2: SGHDT and YYEEEE. The junction had 3 bases not matched to a gene; V was cut back by 5 bases and J by 1 base. The CDR3 bases are TGTGCCAGCAGATCGGGACAGGGGTCCTACGAGCAGTACTTC. Translating gives CASRSGQGSYEQYF.

This clonotype showed up many times. This sequence joins TRBV6-5 and TRBJ2-3, with D possibly TRBD1 on 5 matching bases. V lost 2 bases to trimming and J lost 2 bases, with 8 bases between them. This CDR3 is built from 14 residues. Germline assignment: CDR1 MNHEY and CDR2 SVGAGI. Here the CDR3 DNA reads TGTGCCAGCAGTTACGGGGCAGACACAGATACGCAGTATTTT. Translation gives CASSYGADTDTQYF.

At least ten counts were recorded for this clonotype. The chain recombines TRBV5-1 with TRBJ2-5, with D perhaps being TRBD1 or TRBD2 (5 bases each). There are 15 residues in the CDR3. The germline gives CDR1 SGHRS, CDR2 YFSETQ. V was shortened by 4 bases and J by 2 bases, with 15 bases between the two germline ends. The CDR3 region is CASSLGDQSQETQYF. In nucleotides, the CDR3 is TGCGCCAGCAGCCTCGGGGACCAAAGTCAAGAGACCCAGTACTTC.

At least ten counts were recorded for this clonotype. The chain uses TRBV20-1 and TRBJ2-5; 11 positions agree with TRBD1. V lost 5 bases and J lost 5; bases outside the gene matches: 7. The CDR3 has 14 residues. The germline V gene encodes CDR1 DFQATT and CDR2 SNEGSKA (reference sequence). Written as DNA, the CDR3 is TGCAGTGCTGGGGACAGGGGGGGGACGGAGACCCAGTACTTC. Translating it yields CSAGDRGGTETQYF.

With regard to this clonotype: A read error may be the cause here, since a much bigger clone is one base away. The chain is built from TRBV7-2 and TRBJ1-1; D remains ambiguous. The CDR3 is 14 amino acids. Germline V gene sequence: CDR1 SGHTA, CDR2 FQGNSA. V lost 8 bases and J lost 5, with 18 bases in between. The CDR3 bases are TGTGCCAGCGGCTCAATCCGGGTATTAACTGAAGCTTTCTTT. Translated: CASGSIRVLTEAFF.

This sequence joins TRBV19 and TRBJ1-6; 9 bases map to TRBD1. V dropped 6 bases and J dropped 5; count of bases not matched to a gene: 2. The CDR3 is 14 amino acids. CDR1 is LNHDA, CDR2 SQIVND, per germline (reference sequence). CDR3 residues: CASRWTGDNSPLHF. CDR3 DNA: TGTGCCAGTAGATGGACAGGGGATAATTCACCCCTCCACTTT.

This clonotype showed up just once. The chain combines TRBV20-1 with TRBJ2-5; 12 nucleotides match TRBD1. J lost 4 bases, V lost 3 bases, and 6 bases had no gene match. Germline CDR1 and CDR2: DFQATT and SNEGSKA (reference sequence). This CDR3 region has 15 residues. The CDR3 loop reads CSARGTGGFGETQYF. CDR3 nucleotide sequence: TGCAGTGCTAGGGGGACAGGGGGCTTTGGAGAGACCCAGTACTTC.

Ten or more counts support this clonotype. The chain uses TRBV6-5 and TRBJ1-5; 7 bases align to TRBD1. The germline CDR1 and CDR2 sequences are MNHEY and SVGAGI. The CDR3 loop spans 16 amino acids. The V segment lost 4 bases and the J segment 5 bases; nucleotides outside the gene matches: 11. The CDR3 loop reads CASSLPRQGGDQPQHF. As DNA, the CDR3 is TGTGCCAGCAGTTTACCCCGACAGGGTGGAGATCAGCCCCAGCATTTT.

On this clonotype itself: This could be a read error, since a much larger clone is one nucleotide away. The chain uses TRBV5-5 and TRBJ1-4; a weak D match, TRBD1 (5 bases). The CDR3 contains 14 residues. Germline V gene data show CDR1 as SGHKS and CDR2 as YYEKEE (reference sequence). Here the CDR3 DNA reads TGCGCCAGCAGCCAAGGGACGGGACTCGAAGAACTGTTTTTT. Translation: CASSQGTGLEELFF.

This chain uses TRBV10-3 with TRBJ1-5, with D tentatively TRBD1 (6 bases). Germline-derived CDR1 and CDR2 are ENHRY and SYGVKD. V was clipped by 8 bases and J by 7 bases, with 15 bases between them. The CDR3 is made up of 13 amino acids. The CDR3 nucleotides read TGTGCCATCCGACAGGACCTGGACCAGCCCCAGCATTTT. Its protein product is CAIRQDLDQPQHF.

About this clonotype: A read error may be the cause here, since a much bigger clone is one base away. The chain has TRBV7-2 and TRBJ1-1; 9 nucleotides align to TRBD1. In germline, CDR1 is SGHTA, CDR2 FQGNSA. There are 15 residues in the CDR3. The CDR3 loop reads CVSSIGQGRDTEAFF. The CDR3 region has the DNA TGTGTCAGCAGCATAGGACAGGGGCGGGACACTGAAGCTTTCTTT.

This clonotype showed up just a few times. The J gene is TRBJ2-5, the V gene TRBV29-1; no clear D. V gave up 4 bases and J gave up 5 bases, with 5 bases separating them. This CDR3 comprises 10 residues. Germline lookup yields CDR1 SQVTM and CDR2 ANQGSEA. The CDR3 DNA reads TGCAGCGTTGCCACGGAGACCCAGTACTTC. Translation gives CSVATETQYF.

At least ten counts were recorded for this clonotype. The chain joins TRBV7-2 to TRBJ2-6; D not certain. This CDR3 has 15 amino acids. V was pared by 5 bases and J by 0 bases, with 8 bases between. CDR1 and CDR2 from the germline V gene are SGHTA and FQGNSA. CDR3 sequence: CASSLQVSGANVLTF. CDR3 nucleotides: TGTGCCAGCAGCCTCCAAGTCTCTGGGGCCAACGTCCTGACTTTC.

The chain carries TRBV20-1 and TRBJ2-5, with TRBD2 matching over 14 bases. The assigned J gene may be wrong: the sequence end matches TRBJ2-1 better. Looked up from germline, CDR1 is DFQATT and CDR2 is SNEGSKA (reference sequence). The CDR3 loop spans 16 amino acids. This CDR3 reads CSASLPGLAGVHEQFF. For the CDR3, the DNA is TGCAGTGCTAGCCTCCCGGGACTAGCGGGGGTTCATGAGCAGTTCTTC.

This clonotype was seen repeatedly, ten times or more. The gene calls are TRBV20-1 and TRBJ2-1; 10 bases map to TRBD2. V gave up 4 bases and J gave up 7 bases; unmatched junction bases: 13. This CDR3 comprises 16 residues. Germline CDR1 and CDR2: DFQATT and SNEGSKA (reference sequence). In nucleotides, the CDR3 is TGCAGTGCTACTACAACCGTTCAGACTAGCGGGAATGAGCAGTTCTTC. It codes for CSATTTVQTSGNEQFF.

The chain links TRBV24-1 to TRBJ1-2, with D possibly TRBD1 on 6 matching bases. Trimming took off 2 bases at V and 2 bases at J, with 11 bases between the two ends. This CDR3 comprises 15 residues. The germline CDR1 and CDR2 sequences are KGHDR and SFDVKD. The CDR3 DNA sequence: TGTGCCACCAGTGATTCCAAAACAGGGAACTATGGCTACACCTTC. It encodes CATSDSKTGNYGYTF.

J is TRBJ2-4 and V is TRBV12-3 or TRBV12-4; D remains unclear. V dropped 6 bases and J dropped 7 bases, with 22 bases sitting between them. The CDR3 has 16 amino acids. In DNA form, the CDR3 reads TGTGCCAGCAGAGCAGGTCGACACCAGTTTGGGAACATTCAGTACTTC. Residues: CASRAGRHQFGNIQYF.

The CDR3 sequence is CASRRGGEQYF. The CDR3 bases are TGTGCCAGCCGTAGAGGGGGGGAGCAGTACTTC. The V and J genes are TRBV6-1 and TRBJ2-7, with D possibly being TRBD1 or TRBD2 (6 bases each). CDR3 size: 11 residues. Trimming took 8 bases from V and 7 from J, leaving 12 bases between them. The germline CDR1 and CDR2 sequences are MNHNS and SASEGT.

This clonotype was seen just once. This chain connects TRBV7-2 to TRBJ2-5; D is uncertain. From germline, CDR1 is SGHTA and CDR2 FQGNSA. With 2 bases removed from V and 0 bases from J, the gap between germline ends came to 1 base. The CDR3 is 12 amino acids. The CDR3 DNA reads as TGTGCCAGCAGCTTATACCAAGAGACCCAGTACTTC. It yields the protein CASSLYQETQYF.

V is TRBV5-1 and J is TRBJ2-7; D call uncertain. CDR1 is SGHRS and CDR2 is YFSETQ in the germline V gene. This CDR3 region has 15 residues. V shed 0 bases and J shed 7 bases, with 17 bases lying between them. The CDR3 region is CASSLDGVVNNEQYV. The CDR3 coding sequence is TGCGCCAGCAGCTTGGACGGTGTGGTGAACAATGAGCAGTACGTC.

This clonotype showed up just a few times. A much larger clone differs by one base, so this may be a read error. V usage is TRBV12-3 or TRBV12-4 and J usage is TRBJ2-3; 11 bases match TRBD1. The end of the DNA is better explained by TRBJ1-5, so the J call may be wrong. This CDR3 contains 12 residues. The CDR3 spells CASSRDRGSQHF. CDR3 sequence (DNA): TGTGCCAGCAGTCGGGACAGGGGGTCGCAGCATTTT.

The genes are TRBV24-1 and TRBJ2-3, with D possibly being TRBD2 (6 bases). The CDR3 totals 14 residues. Trimming removed 7 bases at V and 2 bases at J, with 12 bases between. Germline-derived CDR1 and CDR2 are KGHDR and SFDVKD. The DNA of the CDR3 is TGTGCCACCAGGAGGGCACTAGCCACAGATACGCAGTATTTT. It is translated as CATRRALATDTQYF.

The chain uses TRBV5-1 and TRBJ2-1, with 7 bases lining up with TRBD1. Per germline, CDR1 SGHRS and CDR2 YFSETQ. With V trimmed by 0 bases and J by 7 bases, 7 bases remained unmatched. This CDR3 has 15 residues. This CDR3 is CASSLGQGEWNEQFF. The CDR3 bases are TGCGCCAGCAGCTTGGGGCAGGGGGAATGGAATGAGCAGTTCTTC.

The V call is TRBV7-6, the J call TRBJ1-5; TRBD1 matches at 7 bases. Germline-derived CDR1 and CDR2 are SGHVS and FNYEAQ. With V trimmed by 4 bases and J by 6 bases, 6 bases remained unmatched. The CDR3 is 14 residues long. The DNA of the CDR3 is TGTGCCAGCAGCTCAGGGGGGGCGGGTCAGCCCCAGCATTTT. Its protein is CASSSGGAGQPQHF.

This clonotype was counted at least ten times. J is TRBJ1-4 and V is TRBV7-2, with 7 bases identical to TRBD1. The V gene end was trimmed by 6 bases and the J gene end by 6 bases; junction bases not matched to a gene: 4. The CDR3 is 13 residues long. Germline V CDR1 and CDR2: SGHTA, FQGNSA. For the CDR3, the DNA is TGTGCCAGCAGTCCCGGGACAGATGAAAAACTGTTTTTT. Translated, it gives CASSPGTDEKLFF.

The chain couples TRBV10-3 to TRBJ1-1, with a weak D call TRBD1 (5 bases). V was pared by 3 bases and J by 2 bases, with 22 bases between. Germline V lookup: CDR1 ENHRY, CDR2 SYGVKD. This CDR3 has 18 amino acids. This CDR3 is CAISDQGWLSGGNTEAFF. Here the CDR3 DNA reads TGTGCCATCAGTGATCAAGGATGGCTCAGCGGGGGAAACACTGAAGCTTTCTTT.

This clonotype was detected ten times or more. CDR3 region: CSARDKRSLAGGVNEQFF. For the CDR3, the DNA is TGCAGTGCTAGAGATAAAAGAAGTCTAGCGGGGGGCGTCAATGAGCAGTTCTTC. The J gene is TRBJ2-1, the V gene TRBV20-1; TRBD2 matches at 11 bases. The CDR3 has 18 residues. V shed 0 bases, J shed 6 bases, and the junction held 13 bases outside the gene matches. CDR1 is DFQATT and CDR2 is SNEGSKA in the germline V gene (reference sequence).

This clonotype is categorized as medium-sized. This chain joins TRBV15 and TRBJ2-5, with D possibly matching TRBD2 (6 bases). CDR3 length: 15 amino acids. Trimming cost V 1 base and J 2 bases, with 11 bases left between them. Germline V CDR1 and CDR2: LNHNV, YYDKDF (reference sequence). CDR3: CATSRGGSGQETQYF. DNA of the CDR3: TGTGCCACCAGCAGAGGCGGCAGCGGGCAAGAGACCCAGTACTTC. Full variable domain (rest looked up from reference TRBV15 and TRBJ2-5): DAMVIQNPRYQVTQFGKPVTLSCSQTLNHNVMYWYQQKSSQAPKLLFHYYDKDFNNEADTPDNFQSRRPNTSFCFLDIRSPGLGDTAMYLCATSRGGSGQETQYFGPGTRLLVL.

Many counts were recorded for this clonotype. The chain uses TRBV5-6 and TRBJ2-7, with D possibly matching TRBD1 (6 bases). The CDR3 runs 15 residues. Trimming stripped 4 bases from V and 3 bases from J, with 17 bases between. CDR1 is SGHDT, CDR2 YYEEEE, per germline. CDR3 region: CASSPDLWTDYEQYF. Written as DNA, the CDR3 is TGTGCCAGCAGCCCCGATTTATGGACAGACTACGAGCAGTACTTC.

The chain combines TRBV5-1 with TRBJ2-6, with 8 bases matching TRBD1. CDR3 length: 16 amino acids. The germline V gene encodes CDR1 SGHRS and CDR2 YFSETQ. V trimming: 3 bases; J trimming: 0 bases; junction bases outside the gene matches: 2. CDR3 region: CASSSGQGSGANVLTF. The CDR3 DNA is TGCGCCAGCAGCTCTGGACAGGGCTCTGGGGCCAACGTCCTGACTTTC.